The clone carrying this T cell receptor (beta chain) occurred many times. Its antigen is still unknown. Hyperthyroidism of Graves' type that showed no ophthalmopathy progression within 18 months was stable. Pregnant or lactating patients were excluded, as were those with uncontrolled infection or other autoimmune disease. This specimen belongs to a study of T cells in Graves' hyperthyroidism and ophthalmopathy. Findings and limits, study-wide: Blood also showed most of the thyroid clonotypes that were expanded above 0.001.

TCR beta CDR3 regions were amplified from RNA. The HTBI primer set drove a first-round RT-PCR of the TCR CDR3. Via MiXCR, TCRdb re-called the multiplex PCR reads, giving one row per CDR3 protein. The sample has about 420,000 distinct CDR3 sequences; 15% to 18% are singletons. Deletions cut 8 bases from V and 2 bases from J, with 12 bases between. CDR3 size: 14 residues. Germline V lookup: CDR1 WSHSY, CDR2 SAAADI. The specimen was blood. The receptor comes from a woman between 18 and 30 years old with Graves' hyperthyroidism. The chain has TRBV10-2 and TRBJ2-2; D not certain. The CDR3 bases are TGCGCCAGCCAGGATGGGCCTAACACCGGGGAGCTGTTTTTT. Amino acids: CASQDGPNTGELFF.